A single T cell receptor beta chain is shown here with its context. The sample is drawn from a study of blood T cell repertoires in COVID-19. Measured with immunoSEQ multiplex PCR; TCRdb has only the in-frame clones, and not every one. The table lists approximately 210,000 clones, about 91% of them singletons. The sample was peripheral blood. This sequence was found in a man younger than 35 with active or convalescent COVID-19.

CDR3 nucleotide sequence: TGTGCCAGCAGCGGCGAGGGAAGGGTGGGACATGGGAACATTCAGTACTTC. Its protein is CASSGEGRVGHGNIQYF. The chain links TRBV7-2 to TRBJ2-4, with D perhaps matching TRBD1 (6 bases). V was clipped by 5 bases and J by 7 bases, with 24 bases between them. Germline V gene sequence: CDR1 SGHTA, CDR2 FQGNSA. The CDR3 extends over 17 amino acids.